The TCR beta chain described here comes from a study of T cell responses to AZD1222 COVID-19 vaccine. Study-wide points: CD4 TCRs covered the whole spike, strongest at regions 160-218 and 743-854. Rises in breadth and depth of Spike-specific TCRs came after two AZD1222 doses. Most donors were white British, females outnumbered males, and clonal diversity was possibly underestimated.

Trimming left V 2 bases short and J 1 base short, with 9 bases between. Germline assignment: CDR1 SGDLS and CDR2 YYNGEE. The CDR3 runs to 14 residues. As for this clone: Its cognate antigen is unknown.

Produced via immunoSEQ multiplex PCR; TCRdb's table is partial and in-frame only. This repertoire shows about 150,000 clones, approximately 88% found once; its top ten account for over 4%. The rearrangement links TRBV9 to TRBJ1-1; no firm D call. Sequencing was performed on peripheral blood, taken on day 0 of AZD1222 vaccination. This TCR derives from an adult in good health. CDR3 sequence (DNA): TGTGCCAGCAGCGTCGAACCGGGGAACACTGAAGCTTTCTTT. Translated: CASSVEPGNTEAFF.